This entry is about one T cell receptor beta chain. Here immunoSEQ multiplex PCR was the method, and the copy in TCRdb shows in-frame clones only, minus some. This sample carries some 60,000 clones, around 88% of them seen once, and the ten largest clones take about 5%. The sample originates from a study of Tregs in tolerant kidney transplant recipients. CDR1 SGHTA and CDR2 FQGTGA come from the germline V gene. The CDR3 runs 14 residues. V was clipped by 3 bases and J by 0 bases, with 8 bases between them. This TCR was sampled from a human donor in good health. Input material: CD4+ T cells from blood. J is TRBJ1-1 and V is TRBV7-3; D ambiguous. CDR3 bases: TGTGCCAGCAGCTTGAGTGGGGTGAACACTGAAGCTTTCTTT. It specifies CASSLSGVNTEAFF.